The sequence of this TCR beta chain was determined in a study of blood T cell repertoires in COVID-19. Original handling: Reference gene primer amplification gave nucleated cell count estimates. Sequencing used immunoSEQ multiplex PCR; TCRdb keeps in-frame clones, though not all of them. The V and J calls and clone size are taken from that table; D and trimming were inferred from the DNA. In the table there are approximately 220,000 clones, roughly four fifths of which are singletons. The V gene lost 3 bases and the J gene lost 6 bases, with 9 bases spanning the gap. The CDR3 length is 14 residues. The germline V gene has CDR1 MNHNS and CDR2 SASEGT. In the 2 weeks before study entry, exposed participants met a COVID-19 case, which was PCR-confirmed or clinician-diagnosed.

This chain joins TRBV6-1 and TRBJ1-6, with D hard to call. Specimen: PBMCs or T cells enriched from blood (not recorded which). The clonotype comes from a woman aged 45-65 years who had been exposed to COVID-19. In DNA, the CDR3 is TGTGCCAGCAGTGAGCGACTGATTAATTCACCCCTCCACTTT. Its protein is CASSERLINSPLHF.